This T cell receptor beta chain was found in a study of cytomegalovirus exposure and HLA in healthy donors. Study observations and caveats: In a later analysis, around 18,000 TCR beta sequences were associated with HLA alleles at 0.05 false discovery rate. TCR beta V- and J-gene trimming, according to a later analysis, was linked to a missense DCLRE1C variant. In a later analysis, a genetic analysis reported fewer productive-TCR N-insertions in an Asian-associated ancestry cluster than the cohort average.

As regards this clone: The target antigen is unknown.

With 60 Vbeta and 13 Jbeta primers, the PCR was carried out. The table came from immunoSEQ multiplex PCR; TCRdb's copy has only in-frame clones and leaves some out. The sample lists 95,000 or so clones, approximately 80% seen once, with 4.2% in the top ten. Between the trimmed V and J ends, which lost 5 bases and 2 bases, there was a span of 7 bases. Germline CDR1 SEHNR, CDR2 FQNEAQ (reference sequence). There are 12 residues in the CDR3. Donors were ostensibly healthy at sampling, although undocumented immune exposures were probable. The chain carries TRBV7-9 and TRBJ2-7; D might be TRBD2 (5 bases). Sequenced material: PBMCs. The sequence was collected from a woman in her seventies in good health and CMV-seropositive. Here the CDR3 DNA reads TGTGCCAGCAGCCCCGGGACCTACGAGCAGTACTTC. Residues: CASSPGTYEQYF.